Following are 8 T cell receptor beta chains from one sample sequenced in a study of a mutant IDH1 vaccine in newly diagnosed glioma (dated by TCRdb to about 2021). Library generation was performed with the immunoSEQ multiplex PCR assay. TCRdb mirrors the immuneACCESS table, restricted to in-frame sequences. Some clones are absent from its copies; in checked studies, under half trace to an unresolved V gene, and the reason for the others is unknown. Within this sample are about 54,000 clones, with about 80% of them counted one time only. Jointly, the top ten make up 3% to 4% of the sample. This specimen's time point label, interpreted: week 5, during vaccination. Each vaccine dose, consisting of 300 ug of a 20-mer mutant IDH1 peptide in Montanide, was administered subcutaneously with topical imiquimod. These receptors' targets are unknown. The material sequenced was PBMCs, taken from a glioma patient whose treatment included an IDH1 peptide vaccine. The receptors stem from a man aged 25-45 years with glioma.

This chain links TRBV30 with TRBJ1-1; no firm D call. Trimming stripped 0 bases from V and 0 bases from J, with 8 bases between. The CDR3 is made up of 14 amino acids. Germline loops: CDR1 GTSNPN, CDR2 SVGIG (reference sequence). As DNA, the CDR3 is TGTGCCTGGAGTGTGCTAAGTTTGAACACTGAAGCTTTCTTT. Translation: CAWSVLSLNTEAFF.

The chain uses TRBV5-1 and TRBJ1-2; D gene ambiguous. The V and J ends lost 0 bases and 2 bases respectively, with 11 bases between them. Germline CDR1 and CDR2: SGHRS and YFSETQ. The CDR3 runs to 15 residues. CDR3 in DNA: TGCGCCAGCAGCTTGGGGTTTGCAAACAACTATGGCTACACCTTC. Translation: CASSLGFANNYGYTF.

The chain couples TRBV6-5 to TRBJ2-7; perhaps TRBD2 as D (6 bases). The germline V gene encodes CDR1 MNHEY and CDR2 SVGAGI. The CDR3 sequence is 16 residues long. The V gene lost 0 bases and the J gene lost 5 bases, with 17 bases spanning the gap. CDR3 residues: CASSYSIIGGIHEQYF. The CDR3 nucleotides read TGTGCCAGCAGTTACTCGATAATCGGGGGTATACACGAGCAGTACTTC.

The chain is built from TRBV11-2 and TRBJ2-5, with TRBD2 as a possible D gene (5 bases). CDR3 length: 15 residues. The V end was cut by 5 bases, the J end by 1 base, with 14 bases between. Per the germline V gene, CDR1 is SGHAT and CDR2 is FQNNGV. CDR3: CASSQRDVSQETQYF. In nucleotides, the CDR3 is TGTGCCAGCAGCCAGAGGGATGTTTCCCAAGAGACCCAGTACTTC.

This chain links TRBV10-2 with TRBJ1-4; a weak D match, TRBD1 (5 bases). Germline V gene sequence: CDR1 WSHSY, CDR2 SAAADI. Trimming left V 6 bases short and J 3 bases short, with 14 bases between. This CDR3 is 15 amino acids long. The CDR3: CASRRQQTPNEKLFF. In DNA form, the CDR3 reads TGCGCCAGCAGGAGACAGCAAACCCCTAATGAAAAACTGTTTTTT.

The rearrangement joins TRBV2 to TRBJ1-1, with TRBD1 as a possible D gene (5 bases). The CDR3 length is 13 residues. Germline V lookup: CDR1 SNHLY, CDR2 FYNNEI. Trimming cost V 3 bases and J 7 bases, with 12 bases left between them. DNA for the CDR3: TGTGCCAGCAGTGAGGACCGGGACGGTGAAGCTTTCTTT. This translates into CASSEDRDGEAFF.

The DNA for the CDR3 is TGTGCCAGCAGTTTGTCTGGACGCTCCCAAGAGACCCAGTACTTC. Translation gives CASSLSGRSQETQYF. The rearrangement links TRBV27 to TRBJ2-5; D uncertain. Germline CDR1 and CDR2: MNHEY and SMNVEV (reference sequence). The CDR3 contains 15 residues. The germline V and J ends were trimmed by 3 bases and 1 base, with 12 bases remaining between them.

The V and J genes are TRBV29-1 and TRBJ1-1; D is uncertain. Germline CDR1 and CDR2: SQVTM and ANQGSEA. The V and J ends lost 6 bases and 4 bases respectively, with 15 bases between them. This CDR3 has 13 amino acids. CDR3 sequence reads: CSVGDAEGTEAFF. The DNA for the CDR3 is TGCAGCGTCGGAGATGCCGAGGGCACTGAAGCTTTCTTT. The complete variable domain, with remaining parts taken from reference TRBV29-1 and TRBJ1-1, reads SAVISQKPSRDICQRGTSLTIQCQVDSQVTMMFWYRQQPGQSLTLIATANQGSEATYESGFVIDKFPISRPNLTFSTLTVSNMSPEDSSIYLCSVGDAEGTEAFFGQGTRLTVV.